A selection of T cell receptor beta chains follows, all from one sample in a study of blood T cell repertoires in COVID-19. TCRdb keeps only in-frame clones here, not all; method: immunoSEQ multiplex PCR. Among some 190,000 clones listed, around four fifths were seen once. Sequenced sample: peripheral blood. All receptors derive from a human donor in a cohort sampled during active COVID-19. Each CDR3 is given with its conserved first and last residue. D genes are given only for firm matches. The size of a clone is reported for some rows only, either as once, few or many, or as a class for expanded clones.

d_call	v_call	clone_size	j_call	cdr3_nt	cdr3_aa
NA	TRBV30	NA	TRBJ2-7	TGTGCCTGGAGTGTCGGCAGCGCAGACTACGAGCAGTACTTC	CAWSVGSADYEQYF
NA	TRBV5-4	few	TRBJ2-5	TGTGCCAGCAGCTTTTCGGGTCAAGAGACCCAGTACTTC	CASSFSGQETQYF
NA	TRBV7-9	once	TRBJ1-1	TGTGCCAGCAGCCCGAGGACAGCAGAATTGAACACTGAAGCTTTCTTT	CASSPRTAELNTEAFF
NA	TRBV10-1	NA	TRBJ1-4	TGCGCCAGCAGTGGGGGCGAAACTAATGAAAAACTGTTTTTT	CASSGGETNEKLFF
TRBD1	TRBV2	NA	TRBJ2-4	TGTGCCAGATCGGGACAGGGAAACATTCAGTACTTC	CARSGQGNIQYF
NA	TRBV6-5	NA	TRBJ1-4	TGTGCCAGCAGTTCTATTTCTCCAGGGGTTGAAAAACTGTTTTTT	CASSSISPGVEKLFF
TRBD1	TRBV5-8	NA	TRBJ1-2	TGTGCCAGCAGCCCTGAACGACAGGGTCTTTATGGCTACACCTTC	CASSPERQGLYGYTF
NA	TRBV24-1	once	TRBJ2-3	TGTGCCACCAGTGATCCCGTTATAGGGGCGGATACGCAGTATTTT	CATSDPVIGADTQYF
TRBD1	TRBV18	NA	TRBJ2-6	TGTGCCAGCTCCATCGTCCCGGGACAGGGGGCGAGTGGGGCCAACGTCCTGACTTTC	CASSIVPGQGASGANVLTF
NA	TRBV18	once	TRBJ1-2	TGTGCCAGCACCCCTCCGGGGAACTATGGCTACACCTTC	CASTPPGNYGYTF
NA	TRBV6-6	once	TRBJ1-1	TGTGCCAGCAGTTACTCGAGCCGAGTCGGTCACACTGAAGCTTTCTTT	CASSYSSRVGHTEAFF
TRBD1	TRBV2	once	TRBJ2-4	TGTGCCAGCGGCGCGGGACAGGTTATAAACATTCAGTACTTC	CASGAGQVINIQYF
NA	TRBV18	NA	TRBJ2-1	TGTGCCAGCTCACCACCCCGTCAGGCTGGGTCCCCCAATGAGCAGTTCTTC	CASSPPRQAGSPNEQFF
NA	TRBV30	NA	TRBJ1-2	TGTGCCTGGAGTGTACAAAGGGGCGGTGGCTACACCTTC	CAWSVQRGGGYTF
NA	TRBV27	NA	TRBJ2-7	TGTGCCAGCAGTTCACTGGCGGGACGAGAGCAGTACTTC	CASSSLAGREQYF
NA	TRBV19	NA	TRBJ1-2	TGTGCCAGTAGTGCCACGGACAGACTTTCTACCCACATCTATGGCTACACCTTC	CASSATDRLSTHIYGYTF
TRBD2	TRBV27	NA	TRBJ2-3	TGTGCCAGCAGTTTATCTAGTAGCGGGAGGTATTATACGCAGTATTTT	CASSLSSSGRYYTQYF
NA	TRBV5-1	NA	TRBJ1-2	TGCGCCAGCAGCCGTTCGGACAGCTATGGCTACACCTTC	CASSRSDSYGYTF
NA	TRBV10-3	NA	TRBJ1-2	TGTGCCATCAGTGGCCCTCTGGACAGAAGCTATGGCTACACCTTC	CAISGPLDRSYGYTF
NA	TRBV6-5	NA	TRBJ2-7	TGTGCCAGCAGTCCGCCGGGATATCTCCCTCGGCAGTACTTC	CASSPPGYLPRQYF
TRBD1	TRBV4-1	few	TRBJ2-2	TGCGCCAGCAGCCAAGACCCCGTGACAGGGGGCGTCACCGGGGAGCTGTTTTTT	CASSQDPVTGGVTGELFF
TRBD2	TRBV30	NA	TRBJ2-5	TGTGCCTGGAGAAGGGGACTAGCGCGGGAGACCCAGTACTTC	CAWRRGLARETQYF
NA	TRBV5-1	NA	TRBJ2-5	TGCGCCAGCAGCCCCCCTGAGTGGCAAGAGACCCAGTACTTC	CASSPPEWQETQYF
TRBD1	TRBV30	NA	TRBJ1-5	TGTGCCTGGGGGACAGGGGAAGTTAGGAGCAATCAGCCCCAGCATTTT	CAWGTGEVRSNQPQHF
NA	TRBV7-9	NA	TRBJ2-3	TGTGCCAGCAGCTTAGCCCCTAGCACAGATACGCAGTATTTT	CASSLAPSTDTQYF
TRBD1	TRBV7-2	NA	TRBJ2-7	TGTGCCAGCAGCCCTATACGGGACAGGGGAAACGAGCAGTACTTC	CASSPIRDRGNEQYF
TRBD1	TRBV19	NA	TRBJ1-2	TGTGCCAGTAGTACCAGGACAGGGAATGGCTACACCTTC	CASSTRTGNGYTF
TRBD2	TRBV5-6	NA	TRBJ2-3	TGTGCCAGCAGCGCGCTGGCGGGGGGCCCCACAGATACGCAGTATTTT	CASSALAGGPTDTQYF
TRBD2	TRBV3-1/TRBV3-2	NA	TRBJ2-2	TGTGCCACCAGCACCGCGGGGGGAACGAACACCGGGGAGCTGTTTTTT	CATSTAGGTNTGELFF
TRBD1	TRBV3-1/TRBV3-2	NA	TRBJ1-2	TGTGCCAGCAGCCAACGGGACAGGGATGGCTACACCTTC	CASSQRDRDGYTF
NA	TRBV5-4	NA	TRBJ2-1	TGTGCCAGCAGACTGGACTTGCTCGGAAATGAGCAGTTCTTC	CASRLDLLGNEQFF
TRBD1	TRBV18	NA	TRBJ1-6	TGTGCCAGCTCACGGACAGGGGCCTATAATTCACCCCTCCACTTT	CASSRTGAYNSPLHF
TRBD1	TRBV5-1	once	TRBJ1-1	TGCGCCAGCAGCTTACTTTCGGACAGGGGGACCAGTGAAGCTTTCTTT	CASSLLSDRGTSEAFF
TRBD2	TRBV5-1	NA	TRBJ2-5	TGCGCCAGCAGCAGCAACGGGAGGAACCAAGAGACCCAGTACTTC	CASSSNGRNQETQYF
NA	TRBV18	NA	TRBJ2-7	TGTGCCAGCTCACCAAGAAATGGACTTTCCTACGAGCAGTACTTC	CASSPRNGLSYEQYF
NA	TRBV5-1	NA	TRBJ1-3	TGCGCCAGCAGCCCAACAGCCCTCTCTGGAAACACCATATATTTT	CASSPTALSGNTIYF
TRBD2	TRBV5-6	NA	TRBJ2-1	TGTGCCAGCAGTCGAAGACTAGCGGGGGGGGTCAGCTCCTACAATGAGCAGTTCTTC	CASSRRLAGGVSSYNEQFF
NA	TRBV7-8	few	TRBJ1-2	TGTGCCAGCAGCTCCCGTGCGATACTCATCTTC	CASSSRAILIF
NA	TRBV18	NA	TRBJ2-3	TGTGCCAGCTCACCTTCTGATACGCAGTATTTT	CASSPSDTQYF
NA	TRBV6-5	NA	TRBJ1-4	TGTGCCAGCAGGCACGGGGGGAAGCTGTTTTTT	CASRHGGKLFF
TRBD2	TRBV11-3	once	TRBJ2-2	TGTGCCAGCAGCTTTCAGCGGGGGGCGAACACCGGGGAGCTGTTTTTT	CASSFQRGANTGELFF
NA	TRBV3-1/TRBV3-2	NA	TRBJ2-1	TGTGCCAGCAGCCAGCTAGAGATAGAGCAGTTCTTC	CASSQLEIEQFF
NA	TRBV7-2	NA	TRBJ2-1	TGTGCCAGCAGCTTAGATAGCTGGGAGCAGTTCTTC	CASSLDSWEQFF
TRBD1	TRBV10-3	NA	TRBJ1-2	TGTGCCATCAGTGAGTCGACAGGGAGTCTGCGTGGCTACACCTTC	CAISESTGSLRGYTF
TRBD2	TRBV9	NA	TRBJ2-2	TGTGCCAGCAGCGTGGAGACTAGCGCAACGGGGGAGCTGTTTTTT	CASSVETSATGELFF
TRBD1	TRBV6-5	NA	TRBJ2-3	TGTGCCACTCAGGGGGATAATTCGCAGTATTTT	CATQGDNSQYF
TRBD1	TRBV6-5	NA	TRBJ1-1	TGTGCCAGCAGCTCCAGGGGGAGGCTAGCTTTCTTT	CASSSRGRLAFF
NA	TRBV7-9	few	TRBJ1-1	TGTGCCAGCAGCTTGGTCCAGGGCACTGAAGCTTTCTTT	CASSLVQGTEAFF